This TCR beta chain was sequenced during a study of cytomegalovirus exposure and HLA in healthy donors. Vbeta (60) and Jbeta (13) primers were used in the PCR. Sequenced by immunoSEQ multiplex PCR; TCRdb stores in-frame clones only, minus some. The sample has about 190,000 clones; roughly 81% are singletons. The sequencing input was PBMCs. The receptor comes from a woman aged 25 to 45 in good health and CMV-seropositive.

The DNA for the CDR3 is TGTGCCGGCAAAACCGGGACAGGCCTCTACGAGCAGTACTTC. Its translation is CAGKTGTGLYEQYF. This rearrangement joins TRBV27 to TRBJ2-7; TRBD1 agrees at 8 bases. Unmatched junction bases numbered 12, after V lost 11 bases and J lost 3 bases. CDR1 and CDR2 from the germline V gene are MNHEY and SMNVEV (reference sequence). CDR3 length: 14 amino acids.